This is a list of T cell receptor beta chains from one sample in a study of blood T cells in healthy people across ages. Using its own MiXCR run on the 5' RACE reads, TCRdb lists one record per CDR3 protein. The data contain about 1.5 million distinct CDR3 sequences, roughly 40% of them seen just once; the ten biggest clones take up 7% to 9%. Material for sequencing was blood. All receptors derive from a woman under 30 in good health. Each CDR3 is given without its conserved first and last residue.

v_call cdr3_aa
TRBV7-8 ASSLAGQGAFGSPLH
TRBV10-3 AISESSARNYGYT
TRBV6-5 ASRTGKDTQY
TRBV10-3 AIARGPDDIDTQY
TRBV5-1 ASSLAQGEAEAF
TRBV7-3 ASSPFSDRSTEAF
TRBV10-3 AISGWLAGVKNTGELF
TRBV27 ASSRGASSYNEQY
TRBV12-3/TRBV12-4 ASMYNEQF
TRBV4-1 ASSQTTKLQGIYGYT
TRBV29-1 STGFEQF
TRBV9 ASSVGTVGQPQH
TRBV7-2 ASSLALGGGQETQY
TRBV6-5 ASIRGYGQY
TRBV28 VSSSGLGVYEQY
TRBV4-1 ASSPGKWGLGTDTQY
TRBV20-1 SAYPTSGIGDEQF
TRBV12-3/TRBV12-4 ASSRQGGAYEQY
TRBV28 ASSSNPASSGANVLT
TRBV29-1 SVAGQEETQY
TRBV20-1 SASFNRGNYGYT
TRBV3-1 ASSQDRTGSKETQY
TRBV6-5 ASRPGQGNDEQY
TRBV4-2 ASSQDFGGNGYT
TRBV5-1 ASSIEVGNEQF
TRBV11-1 ASSFLATDTQY
TRBV6-1 ASSVTGTGSSGANVLT
TRBV18 ASSPAWTAGTNEKLF
TRBV14 ASSKSFWQGPGVNEQF
TRBV13 ASSQTGGINEKLF
TRBV12-2 ASRSDKSPGTAYEQY
TRBV20-1 SARDLRFGSNEQF
TRBV10-1 ASSELWGAGEKISTDTQY
TRBV12-3/TRBV12-4 ASSSQTSGGVETQY
TRBV12-3/TRBV12-4 ASSPGTTGLNEQY
TRBV15 ATSSGYSPLH
TRBV7-9 ASSLTPDGNTEAF
TRBV3-1 ASSRGTSVNTYEQY
TRBV11-2 ASSTNPGGGLGYGYT
TRBV27 ASSPSVVDTQY
TRBV7-7 ASSLNGLEISTQETQY
TRBV6-6 ASSRRSLGRETQY
TRBV30 AWSVRDRAPSTDTQY
TRBV7-2 ASGSGRYNEQF
TRBV3-1 ASSALQGDTEAF
TRBV12-3/TRBV12-4 ASSLPGGGLNIQY
TRBV5-1 ASSSQGVLADAQY
TRBV5-1 ASSYGAGAKNIQY
TRBV5-1 ASSSRQGANGAF